The source of this T cell receptor beta chain is a study of shared clonotypes between healthy human individuals. Healthy HIV-negative adults with no recent acute infections or vaccinations were recruited as donors. Measured with immunoSEQ multiplex PCR; TCRdb has only the in-frame clones, and not every one. The top ten hold about a third of the sample, which has about 690,000 clones, 90% seen once. As for this clone: What it recognizes is unknown.

This CDR3 spans 13 amino acids. Germline CDR1 reads SGHDT; CDR2 reads YYEEEE. V shed 1 base and J shed 3 bases, with 6 bases lying between them. Study-wide findings and caveats: The study found roughly 5.3% of naive CD4 clonotypes shared across a handful of donors.

The clonotype was recovered from a man aged 18 to 30 in good health. Some clones in this sample may be carry-over from other donors' samples. The chain combines TRBV5-6 with TRBJ2-3, with D unresolved. The source material was memory CD8+ T cells from PBMCs. Described subset: CD45RO+ cells pooled with CCR7-negative TemRA cells. The CDR3, as DNA: TGTGCCAGCAGCTTGCCTCCTACAGATACGCAGTATTTT. As protein: CASSLPPTDTQYF.